This TCR beta chain was profiled in a study of blood T cell repertoires in COVID-19. TCRdb's table, derived via immunoSEQ multiplex PCR, lists solely in-frame clones and lacks some. The sample consists of some 250,000 clones, 86% of them appearing once. This clone was seen a few times. Specimen: peripheral blood. The source is a man at least 80 years old with acute or convalescent COVID-19.

CDR3 protein: CASRDRTGNEKLFF. In nucleotides, the CDR3 is TGTGCCAGCAGAGATAGGACGGGGAATGAAAAACTGTTTTTT. This chain joins TRBV2 and TRBJ1-4; D gene ambiguous. CDR3 length equals 14 residues. The germline gives CDR1 SNHLY, CDR2 FYNNEI. Trimming stripped 6 bases from V and 5 bases from J, with 13 bases between.